The rows below give T cell receptor beta chains drawn from one sample of a study of early T cells in non-severe SARS-CoV-2 infection. Using its own MiXCR run on the 5' RACE reads, TCRdb lists one record per CDR3 protein. The sample holds 30,000 to 45,000 distinct CDR3 sequences; 9.9% are singletons and the top ten take around 12%. The sample consisted of whole blood. Receptors were obtained from an adult who was a healthcare worker with PCR-confirmed SARS-CoV-2 infection or an uninfected control (not recorded which). CDR3s include the opening cysteine and the closing phenylalanine or tryptophan. A D gene is named only where the DNA matches it firmly. The size of a clone is reported for some rows only, either as once, few or many, or as a class for expanded clones.

V gene	J gene	D gene	clone size	CDR3 DNA	CDR3 protein
TRBV20-1	TRBJ2-5	TRBD1	.	TGCAGTGCGCGGACTGGGACAGGGTTCGAGACCCAGTACTTC	CSARTGTGFETQYF
TRBV7-8	TRBJ2-5	TRBD1	many	TGTGCCAGCAGCTTAGTCCCCTCAGGGGGACAAGAGACCCAGTACTTC	CASSLVPSGGQETQYF
TRBV6-6	TRBJ2-5	TRBD2	many	TGTGCCAGCAGTTACTCTGGCGCGGGGGGCCTTAAATCGTACCAAGAGACCCAGTACTTC	CASSYSGAGGLKSYQETQYF
TRBV14	TRBJ1-3	.	many	TGTGCCAGCAGCCCCGGAGGAAACACCATATATTTT	CASSPGGNTIYF
TRBV5-1	TRBJ1-4	.	many	TGCGCCAGCAGCTTTGGGATAGAGAATGAAAAACTGTTTTTT	CASSFGIENEKLFF
TRBV6-2/TRBV6-3	TRBJ1-3	.	.	TGTGCCAGCTCCGAGGACTTCTCTGGAAACACCATATATTTT	CASSEDFSGNTIYF
TRBV7-3	TRBJ2-2	.	many	TGTGCCAGCAGCTTGGCCTCCGGGGAGCTGTTTTTT	CASSLASGELFF
TRBV6-4	TRBJ2-1	.	many	TGTGCCAGCAGTGACGCAGCCTACAATGAGCAGTTCTTC	CASSDAAYNEQFF
TRBV29-1	TRBJ2-1	.	few	TGCAGCGTTGAACGCAATGAGCAGTTCTTC	CSVERNEQFF
TRBV28	TRBJ2-7	TRBD1	few	TGTGCCAGCAGTTCCCCCGACAGGGGGCTGCGAGAGCAGTACTTC	CASSSPDRGLREQYF
TRBV29-1	TRBJ2-7	.	few	TGCAGCGCTAAGTCCTCCTACGAGCAGTACTTC	CSAKSSYEQYF
TRBV27	TRBJ1-6	.	.	TGTGCCAGCAACACCGGGGCCAGGAATTCACCCCTCCACTTT	CASNTGARNSPLHF
TRBV11-2	TRBJ2-3	.	many	TGTGCCAGCAGCTTAGCAGATACGCAGTATTTT	CASSLADTQYF
TRBV3-1	TRBJ2-3	.	.	TGTGCCAGCAGCCAAGGGGGCAGCACAGATACGCAGTATTTT	CASSQGGSTDTQYF
TRBV29-1	TRBJ2-3	.	.	TGCAGCGTTGAAGTACGGCCAGATACGCAGTATTTT	CSVEVRPDTQYF
TRBV20-1	TRBJ1-1	TRBD1	many	TGCAGTGCTAGGGTGGGGACAGGGCGGTCTGAAGCTTTCTTT	CSARVGTGRSEAFF
TRBV7-9	TRBJ2-7	.	.	TGTGCCAGCAGCCAAAGAGCCGGACAGCTCTACGAGCAGTACTTC	CASSQRAGQLYEQYF
TRBV28	TRBJ1-3	.	medium-sized	TGTGCCAGCAGTTTATTTGGTGGACAGAGAATAGCTGGAAACACCATATATTTT	CASSLFGGQRIAGNTIYF
TRBV3-1	TRBJ1-2	.	many	TGTGCCAGCAGCCAAGATAGGAGGGAAGCAGCCTATGGCTACACCTTC	CASSQDRREAAYGYTF
TRBV6-5	TRBJ1-6	TRBD1	many	TGTGCCAGCAGGGAAACCAAGGGGGCACTTAATTCACCCCTCCACTTT	CASRETKGALNSPLHF
TRBV29-1	TRBJ2-1	TRBD2	many	TGCAGCGTTGGCGGGGGAGAAAATGAGCAGTTCTTC	CSVGGGENEQFF
TRBV4-1	TRBJ2-2	TRBD1	.	TGCGCCAGCAGCTCGGCAGGGGGACCGAACACCGGGGAGCTGTTTTTT	CASSSAGGPNTGELFF
TRBV28	TRBJ2-7	.	few	TGTGCCAGCAGTTTACAGTTCTACGAGCAGTACTTC	CASSLQFYEQYF
TRBV15	TRBJ1-5	.	many	TGTGCCACCAGCCCCGAACGGGCAGGGAATCAGCCCCAGCATTTT	CATSPERAGNQPQHF
TRBV27	TRBJ2-7	.	.	TGTGCCAGCAGTTTATCAGGGGGGAACGAGCAGTACTTC	CASSLSGGNEQYF
TRBV5-1	TRBJ2-3	.	.	TGCGCCAGCAACGCGGGGAGCACAGATACGCAGTATTTT	CASNAGSTDTQYF
TRBV14	TRBJ2-7	TRBD1	many	TGTGCCAGCAGCCAACCGGGACAGCTCTCCTACGAGCAGTACTTC	CASSQPGQLSYEQYF
TRBV12-3/TRBV12-4	TRBJ2-7	.	.	TGTGCCAGCAGTTTCCAGGGGAACTACGAGCAGTACTTC	CASSFQGNYEQYF
TRBV21-1	TRBJ2-1	.	many	TGTGCCAGCCCGGACAACCCCTCCTACAATGAGCAGTTCTTC	CASPDNPSYNEQFF
TRBV7-9	TRBJ2-5	TRBD2	.	TGTGCCAGCAGCCTAGCTAGCGGGGGCCAAGAGACCCAGTACTTC	CASSLASGGQETQYF
TRBV7-9	TRBJ1-1	.	.	TGTGCCAGCAGCTCAGGGCCCCACCGTCCGGAAGCTTTCTTT	CASSSGPHRPEAFF
TRBV15	TRBJ2-3	TRBD1	.	TGTGCCACCAGCAGAGGCCGGGACAGGTCCCCTGGAGGGGATACGCAGTATTTT	CATSRGRDRSPGGDTQYF
TRBV28	TRBJ2-7	.	.	TGTGCCAGCAGCCCTCTATTACCGGGGTTCTACGAGCAGTACTTC	CASSPLLPGFYEQYF
TRBV6-5	TRBJ1-6	.	many	TGTGCCAGCGGACAGCTCCTAGGGTACTATAATTCACCCCTCCACTTT	CASGQLLGYYNSPLHF
TRBV6-2/TRBV6-3	TRBJ1-5	.	.	TGTGCCAGCAGTTTATTCTATCAGCCCCAGCATTTT	CASSLFYQPQHF
TRBV29-1	TRBJ2-2	TRBD2	.	TGCAGCTCCCGGGGGGACGCGAACACCGGGGAGCTGTTTTTT	CSSRGDANTGELFF
TRBV13	TRBJ2-7	TRBD2	many	TGTGCCAGCAGCTTAGATACGCGCGGGGGGGCCCACGAGCAGTACTTC	CASSLDTRGGAHEQYF
TRBV7-2	TRBJ2-7	TRBD1	.	TGTGCCAGCAGCTCCCAAGGGGGCCCCTACGAGCAGTACTTC	CASSSQGGPYEQYF
TRBV3-1	TRBJ1-1	.	many	TGTGCCAGCAGCCAGCCCGGGGGGCTAGGCACTGAAGCTTTCTTT	CASSQPGGLGTEAFF
TRBV29-1	TRBJ1-2	TRBD1	.	TGCAGCGGACAGGGAGGCGGGGGCTACACCTTC	CSGQGGGGYTF
TRBV28	TRBJ1-2	TRBD1	.	TGTGCCAGCAGCACGACAGGGCGAGGCTACACCTTC	CASSTTGRGYTF
TRBV18	TRBJ1-6	.	many	TGTGCCAGCTCACCAACTACCGTAAATTCACCCCTCCACTTT	CASSPTTVNSPLHF
TRBV20-1	TRBJ2-5	TRBD2	.	TGCAGTGCCGCGGGGGGGACCCAGTACTTC	CSAAGGTQYF
TRBV11-2	TRBJ2-3	TRBD2	few	TGTGCCAGCAGCCCTAGGGGACTAGCGGGAAGCACAGATACGCAGTATTTT	CASSPRGLAGSTDTQYF
TRBV12-3/TRBV12-4	TRBJ2-1	TRBD2	many	TGTGCCAGCAGTTCAACCTTAGCGGGGGAGGGAAATGAGCAGTTCTTC	CASSSTLAGEGNEQFF
TRBV25-1	TRBJ1-2	.	few	TGTGCCTCCCGCAGGGAGCGTGAAGGCTACACCTTC	CASRREREGYTF
TRBV27	TRBJ1-2	.	many	TGTGCCAGCAGTTCCCCCCGACTAGCTGGGGGGGGCTACACCTTC	CASSSPRLAGGGYTF
TRBV7-6	TRBJ2-7	TRBD2	few	TGTGCCAGCAGCTCCGGGACTAGCGGGGGTCGATACGAGCAGTACTTC	CASSSGTSGGRYEQYF
TRBV5-8	TRBJ1-1	.	many	TGTGCCAGCACGGTCCTCTATGGGGGCACGGCTTTCTTT	CASTVLYGGTAFF
TRBV29-1	TRBJ2-3	TRBD1	many	TGCAGCGTTGGGGACAGTACAGATACGCAGTATTTT	CSVGDSTDTQYF